This is a list of T cell receptor beta chains from one sample in a study of T cell responses to AZD1222 COVID-19 vaccine. Using immunoSEQ multiplex PCR, the repertoire was profiled, and TCRdb retains in-frame clones only, with some absent. In the table there are roughly 160,000 clones, around 88% of which are singletons. The specimen was peripheral blood, collected 28 days after the second AZD1222 dose. The receptors were gathered from an adult who received the AZD1222 COVID-19 vaccine. The CDR3 runs from the conserved cysteine through the conserved F or W. A D gene is named only where the DNA matches it firmly. Clone sizes are given selectively: once, few, many, or a class where the clone is expanded.

j_gene: TRBJ2-7; len: 16; v_gene: TRBV11-2; abundance: .; d_gene: .; CDR3nt: TGTGCCAGCAGCTCCGATCCGACAGGGAGGGCCCACGAGCAGTACTTC; CDR3aa: CASSSDPTGRAHEQYF
j_gene: TRBJ2-1; len: 17; v_gene: TRBV5-6; abundance: .; d_gene: .; CDR3nt: TGTGCCAGCAGCTCCCGGGGAGGGGGCGCAGTTTACAATGAGCAGTTCTTC; CDR3aa: CASSSRGGGAVYNEQFF
j_gene: TRBJ2-7; len: 15; v_gene: TRBV18; abundance: .; d_gene: TRBD1; CDR3nt: TGTGCCAGCTCACCCGCAGGGGGCAACGTCGGCGAGCAGTACTTC; CDR3aa: CASSPAGGNVGEQYF
j_gene: TRBJ1-3; len: 13; v_gene: TRBV7-9; abundance: .; d_gene: TRBD1; CDR3nt: TGTGCCAGCAGCCCAGGACAGGATCGGACCATATATTTT; CDR3aa: CASSPGQDRTIYF
j_gene: TRBJ2-3; len: 18; v_gene: TRBV4-1; abundance: .; d_gene: TRBD1; CDR3nt: TGCGCCAGCAGCCAAGCAGGGAGGACAGGGCTTAGCACAGATACGCAGTATTTT; CDR3aa: CASSQAGRTGLSTDTQYF
j_gene: TRBJ1-1; len: 15; v_gene: TRBV19; abundance: .; d_gene: TRBD1; CDR3nt: TGTGCCAGTAGTCCGTGGACAGGGGAAGTCACTGAAGCTTTCTTT; CDR3aa: CASSPWTGEVTEAFF
j_gene: TRBJ1-1; len: 17; v_gene: TRBV5-8; abundance: once; d_gene: .; CDR3nt: TGTGCCAGCAGCTTGGGGGCAGGGGCCCGGATGAACACTGAAGCTTTCTTT; CDR3aa: CASSLGAGARMNTEAFF
j_gene: TRBJ2-1; len: 17; v_gene: TRBV11-3; abundance: .; d_gene: TRBD1; CDR3nt: TGTGCCAGCAGCCCATACTTCAGGGGGCGCGACTACAATGAGCAGTTCTTC; CDR3aa: CASSPYFRGRDYNEQFF
j_gene: TRBJ2-1; len: 15; v_gene: TRBV2; abundance: .; d_gene: .; CDR3nt: TGTGCCAGCATGGGGGGACACAGTTTCTACAATGAGCAGTTCTTC; CDR3aa: CASMGGHSFYNEQFF
j_gene: TRBJ1-2; len: 16; v_gene: TRBV11-2; abundance: .; d_gene: .; CDR3nt: TGTGCCAGCAGCTCCCTAAGGGAGGGACGACGGTATGGCTACACCTTC; CDR3aa: CASSSLREGRRYGYTF
j_gene: TRBJ1-1; len: 17; v_gene: TRBV5-1; abundance: .; d_gene: .; CDR3nt: TGCGCCAGCAGCCCTGGAGTGTGGGGGGAGAGTTTCACTGAAGCTTTCTTT; CDR3aa: CASSPGVWGESFTEAFF
j_gene: TRBJ2-7; len: 14; v_gene: TRBV6-5; abundance: few; d_gene: TRBD1; CDR3nt: TGTGCCAGCAGCGCCGGGACAGGAGGCTACGAGCAGTACTTC; CDR3aa: CASSAGTGGYEQYF
j_gene: TRBJ1-2; len: 14; v_gene: TRBV6-2/TRBV6-3; abundance: .; d_gene: .; CDR3nt: TGTGCCAGCAGTCGCTCTGGGGTACACTATGGCTACACCTTC; CDR3aa: CASSRSGVHYGYTF
j_gene: TRBJ2-3; len: 14; v_gene: TRBV7-9; abundance: .; d_gene: .; CDR3nt: TGTGCCAGCAGCTTAGCGGGTCGGGGGAATACGCAGTATTTT; CDR3aa: CASSLAGRGNTQYF
j_gene: TRBJ2-3; len: 16; v_gene: TRBV5-1; abundance: .; d_gene: .; CDR3nt: TGCGCCAGCAGCTTGATGCGGGTTGGGGGCACAGATACGCAGTATTTT; CDR3aa: CASSLMRVGGTDTQYF
j_gene: TRBJ1-5; len: 14; v_gene: TRBV11-2; abundance: .; d_gene: .; CDR3nt: TGTGCCAGCAGCTCGATAGGAGTGGATCAGCCCCAGCATTTT; CDR3aa: CASSSIGVDQPQHF
j_gene: TRBJ1-5; len: 14; v_gene: TRBV6-6; abundance: .; d_gene: .; CDR3nt: TGTGCCAGCAGTTACGCGGATAGCAATCAGCCCCAGCATTTT; CDR3aa: CASSYADSNQPQHF
j_gene: TRBJ1-6; len: 15; v_gene: TRBV21-1; abundance: few; d_gene: .; CDR3nt: TGTGCCAGCAACCACTCCGGGACAGGGGATTCACCCCTCCACTTT; CDR3aa: CASNHSGTGDSPLHF
j_gene: TRBJ1-5; len: 13; v_gene: TRBV10-3; abundance: few; d_gene: .; CDR3nt: TGTGCCACCCACGAGGGGCCGAATCAGCCCCAGCATTTT; CDR3aa: CATHEGPNQPQHF
j_gene: TRBJ1-4; len: 15; v_gene: TRBV6-2/TRBV6-3; abundance: .; d_gene: .; CDR3nt: TGTGCCAGCAGTCCCCCGCCTGGACAGTCGGAAAAACTGTTTTTT; CDR3aa: CASSPPPGQSEKLFF
j_gene: TRBJ1-6; len: 14; v_gene: TRBV11-2; abundance: .; d_gene: TRBD1; CDR3nt: TGTGCCAGCAGCTGGGACAGGGTAGGCTCACCCCTCCACTTT; CDR3aa: CASSWDRVGSPLHF
j_gene: TRBJ2-7; len: 14; v_gene: TRBV9; abundance: .; d_gene: TRBD2; CDR3nt: TGTGCCAGCAGCGACCGGGGGGATACCTACGAGCAGTACTTC; CDR3aa: CASSDRGDTYEQYF
j_gene: TRBJ2-3; len: 17; v_gene: TRBV2; abundance: once; d_gene: .; CDR3nt: TGTGCCAGCAGTCCCCAGGGTCTTGATATATTCACAGATACGCAGTATTTT; CDR3aa: CASSPQGLDIFTDTQYF
j_gene: TRBJ1-6; len: 16; v_gene: TRBV27; abundance: .; d_gene: .; CDR3nt: TGTGCCAGCAGTTCGCTGGCAGGGGTTGGGAATTCACCCCTCCACTTT; CDR3aa: CASSSLAGVGNSPLHF
j_gene: TRBJ1-1; len: 14; v_gene: TRBV4-1; abundance: .; d_gene: .; CDR3nt: TGCGCCAGCAGCCAAAGTTGGGGAGGGCTGCTAGCTTTCTTT; CDR3aa: CASSQSWGGLLAFF
j_gene: TRBJ1-2; len: 14; v_gene: TRBV5-1; abundance: .; d_gene: .; CDR3nt: TGCGCCAGCAGCTTGGCCCTCACTAACTATGGCTACACCTTC; CDR3aa: CASSLALTNYGYTF
j_gene: TRBJ2-1; len: 14; v_gene: TRBV7-9; abundance: .; d_gene: TRBD2; CDR3nt: TGTGCCAGCAGCTCTAGCGGGGGGCACAATGAGCAGTTCTTC; CDR3aa: CASSSSGGHNEQFF
j_gene: TRBJ2-2; len: 13; v_gene: TRBV12-3/TRBV12-4; abundance: .; d_gene: .; CDR3nt: TGTGCCAGCAGTCCCCCGGGCACCGGGGAGCTGTTTTTT; CDR3aa: CASSPPGTGELFF
j_gene: TRBJ1-1; len: 15; v_gene: TRBV4-2; abundance: few; d_gene: TRBD1; CDR3nt: TGTGCCAGCAGCGAAAGCAGGGGGGTCGGCACTGAAGCTTTCTTT; CDR3aa: CASSESRGVGTEAFF
j_gene: TRBJ2-7; len: 14; v_gene: TRBV18; abundance: .; d_gene: TRBD1; CDR3nt: TGTGCCAGCTCACCCGGGACAGGCTCCTACGAGCAGTACTTC; CDR3aa: CASSPGTGSYEQYF
j_gene: TRBJ1-5; len: 14; v_gene: TRBV7-8; abundance: once; d_gene: .; CDR3nt: TGTGCCAGCAGCTTAAGTAGGGCAGATCAGCCCCAGCATTTT; CDR3aa: CASSLSRADQPQHF
j_gene: TRBJ1-1; len: 14; v_gene: TRBV29-1; abundance: .; d_gene: .; CDR3nt: TGCAGCGCGGGGGCAGCCCAAAAGAACACTGAAGCTTTCTTT; CDR3aa: CSAGAAQKNTEAFF
j_gene: TRBJ1-6; len: 14; v_gene: TRBV6-2/TRBV6-3; abundance: .; d_gene: .; CDR3nt: TGTGCCAGCAGTTATAGGGGTTCAAATTCACCCCTCCACTTT; CDR3aa: CASSYRGSNSPLHF
j_gene: TRBJ2-1; len: 15; v_gene: TRBV5-1; abundance: few; d_gene: .; CDR3nt: TGCGCCAGCGGGTCCTGGGGCTCGGCCGGGAATGAGCAGTTCTTC; CDR3aa: CASGSWGSAGNEQFF
j_gene: TRBJ2-3; len: 14; v_gene: TRBV6-5; abundance: .; d_gene: .; CDR3nt: TGTGCCAGCAGTTACCTAAGGGGCACAGATACGCAGTATTTT; CDR3aa: CASSYLRGTDTQYF
j_gene: TRBJ1-2; len: 13; v_gene: TRBV19; abundance: .; d_gene: .; CDR3nt: TGTGCCACTACAAGGGTGGGATCCTATGGCTACACCTTC; CDR3aa: CATTRVGSYGYTF
j_gene: TRBJ2-7; len: 13; v_gene: TRBV12-3/TRBV12-4; abundance: .; d_gene: .; CDR3nt: TGTGCCAGCAGGGCACAGGGAACCTACGAGCAGTACTTC; CDR3aa: CASRAQGTYEQYF
j_gene: TRBJ1-6; len: 15; v_gene: TRBV4-3; abundance: .; d_gene: TRBD1; CDR3nt: TGCGCCAGCAGCCCAAGCCTCGACAGGGGTTCACCCCTCCACTTT; CDR3aa: CASSPSLDRGSPLHF
j_gene: TRBJ1-5; len: 16; v_gene: TRBV27; abundance: .; d_gene: TRBD1; CDR3nt: TGTGCCAGCAGTCCTTCGACAGGGTGGAGCAATCAGCCCCAGCATTTT; CDR3aa: CASSPSTGWSNQPQHF
j_gene: TRBJ2-5; len: 14; v_gene: TRBV30; abundance: .; d_gene: TRBD2; CDR3nt: TGTGCCTGGAGTGCGGCGGGAGCCGGGGAGACCCAGTACTTC; CDR3aa: CAWSAAGAGETQYF
j_gene: TRBJ1-1; len: 14; v_gene: TRBV9; abundance: once; d_gene: .; CDR3nt: TGTGCCAGCAGCGTAGCGGGGGTCAACACTGAAGCTTTCTTT; CDR3aa: CASSVAGVNTEAFF
j_gene: TRBJ1-2; len: 15; v_gene: TRBV7-2; abundance: few; d_gene: .; CDR3nt: TGTGCCAGCAGCTTAGTGGAGGGGAAGTACTATGGCTACACCTTC; CDR3aa: CASSLVEGKYYGYTF
j_gene: TRBJ1-1; len: 13; v_gene: TRBV2; abundance: .; d_gene: .; CDR3nt: TGTGCCAGCAGCCCAGGAGGCTACACTGAAGCTTTCTTT; CDR3aa: CASSPGGYTEAFF
j_gene: TRBJ2-1; len: 13; v_gene: TRBV7-9; abundance: .; d_gene: .; CDR3nt: TGTGCCACCACACCCACAGGATACAATGAGCAGTTCTTC; CDR3aa: CATTPTGYNEQFF
j_gene: TRBJ2-7; len: 14; v_gene: TRBV11-2; abundance: .; d_gene: TRBD1; CDR3nt: TGTGCCAGCAGCTTTGGACAGGGGGGGTACGAGCAGTACTTC; CDR3aa: CASSFGQGGYEQYF
j_gene: TRBJ1-2; len: 14; v_gene: TRBV24-1; abundance: few; d_gene: TRBD1; CDR3nt: TGTGCCACCAGCCCGGGACAGTATAACTATGGCTACACCTTC; CDR3aa: CATSPGQYNYGYTF
j_gene: TRBJ2-1; len: 11; v_gene: TRBV29-1; abundance: .; d_gene: TRBD1; CDR3nt: TGCAGCGCGAGACAGGGCCGGGAGCAGTTCTTC; CDR3aa: CSARQGREQFF
j_gene: TRBJ2-5; len: 16; v_gene: TRBV7-8; abundance: .; d_gene: TRBD1; CDR3nt: TGTGCCAGCAGCTTAGCGGGGGACAGGGCCCAAGAGACCCAGTACTTC; CDR3aa: CASSLAGDRAQETQYF
j_gene: TRBJ2-3; len: 13; v_gene: TRBV6-4; abundance: .; d_gene: .; CDR3nt: TGTGCCAGCAGTGACAGGGCAGAAGATACGCAGTATTTT; CDR3aa: CASSDRAEDTQYF
j_gene: TRBJ1-2; len: 13; v_gene: TRBV3-1/TRBV3-2; abundance: .; d_gene: .; CDR3nt: TGTGCCAGCAGCTCGGGACCGACCTATGGCTACACCTTC; CDR3aa: CASSSGPTYGYTF
j_gene: TRBJ1-1; len: 15; v_gene: TRBV19; abundance: .; d_gene: TRBD1; CDR3nt: TGTGCCAGTAGTACGACCTACAGGGGGGGGACTGAAGCTTTCTTT; CDR3aa: CASSTTYRGGTEAFF
j_gene: TRBJ1-4; len: 13; v_gene: TRBV5-6; abundance: .; d_gene: .; CDR3nt: TGTGCCAGCAGTCACGGGACTGGTGAAAAACTGTTTTTT; CDR3aa: CASSHGTGEKLFF
j_gene: TRBJ1-4; len: 11; v_gene: TRBV6-5; abundance: few; d_gene: .; CDR3nt: TGTGCCAGCAGTAAGGCTGAAAAACTGTTTTTT; CDR3aa: CASSKAEKLFF
j_gene: TRBJ1-3; len: 13; v_gene: TRBV5-1; abundance: .; d_gene: .; CDR3nt: TGCGCCAGCAGTTACGGCTCTGGAAACACCATATATTTT; CDR3aa: CASSYGSGNTIYF
j_gene: TRBJ1-1; len: 15; v_gene: TRBV5-6; abundance: .; d_gene: TRBD1; CDR3nt: TGTGCCAGCAGCTTGGGACAGGGGAAGAACACTGAAGCTTTCTTT; CDR3aa: CASSLGQGKNTEAFF
j_gene: TRBJ2-2; len: 15; v_gene: TRBV7-2; abundance: .; d_gene: .; CDR3nt: TGTGCCAGCAGCTTAAATGTGGGTTTAGCCGGGGAGCTGTTTTTT; CDR3aa: CASSLNVGLAGELFF
j_gene: TRBJ1-3; len: 13; v_gene: TRBV23-1; abundance: .; d_gene: .; CDR3nt: TGCGCCAGCTCGCCCTCCTCTGGAAACACCATATATTTT; CDR3aa: CASSPSSGNTIYF
j_gene: TRBJ2-2; len: 13; v_gene: TRBV29-1; abundance: .; d_gene: TRBD2; CDR3nt: TGCAGCGTGTCTAGCGGGGGTCCCGGGGAGCTGTTTTTT; CDR3aa: CSVSSGGPGELFF
j_gene: TRBJ2-3; len: 16; v_gene: TRBV5-4; abundance: .; d_gene: TRBD2; CDR3nt: TGTGCCAGCAGCTGGAGACTAGCGGGGGGATCCGATACGCAGTATTTT; CDR3aa: CASSWRLAGGSDTQYF
j_gene: TRBJ2-7; len: 16; v_gene: TRBV5-1; abundance: .; d_gene: .; CDR3nt: TGCGCCAGCAGCTTGGCGGGGCAGGTTGAGACCTACGAGCAGTACTTC; CDR3aa: CASSLAGQVETYEQYF